These 15 T cell receptor beta chains were sequenced from one sample in a study of cytomegalovirus exposure and HLA in healthy donors. Both 60 Vbeta primers and 13 Jbeta primers went into the PCR. The repertoire was sequenced with immunoSEQ multiplex PCR; TCRdb's copy has only in-frame clones and lacks some. This sample has around 150,000 clones, with approximately 80% found just once. Sequenced material: PBMCs. These receptors were collected from a woman in her thirties or forties in good health and CMV-seronegative.

The chain employs TRBV2 and TRBJ2-6; D is possibly TRBD2 (6 bases). With 4 bases removed from V and 3 bases from J, the gap between germline ends came to 10 bases. Germline V gene data show CDR1 as SNHLY and CDR2 as FYNNEI. There are 15 residues in the CDR3. The CDR3 is CASSGGGRGANVLTF. The CDR3 nucleotides read TGTGCCAGCAGTGGTGGAGGGCGTGGGGCCAACGTCCTGACTTTC.

This sequence joins TRBV28 and TRBJ1-1, with D possibly TRBD1 on 6 matching bases. Germline V CDR1 and CDR2: MDHEN, SYDVKM. CDR3 size: 16 residues. Trimming stripped 5 bases from V and 1 base from J, with 17 bases between. For the CDR3, the DNA is TGTGCCAGCAGTCACCTCCCGACAGGCGCGAACACTGAAGCTTTCTTT. Translation gives CASSHLPTGANTEAFF.

The rearrangement joins TRBV4-1 to TRBJ2-7; possible D gene TRBD1, 5 bases. Trimming left V 0 bases short and J 6 bases short, with 9 bases between. The CDR3 totals 13 residues. Germline lookup yields CDR1 MGHRA and CDR2 YSYEKL. In DNA form, the CDR3 reads TGCGCCAGCAGCCAAGAAACAGGTCGCGAGCAGTACTTC. Residues: CASSQETGREQYF.

This clone was detected only once. The chain is built from TRBV6-1 and TRBJ1-2; tentatively, D is TRBD1 (6 bases). Germline V gene data show CDR1 as MNHNS and CDR2 as SASEGT. The length of the CDR3 is 13 residues. V lost 10 bases, J lost 4 bases, and 16 bases lay in between. The CDR3 reads CATHPTGTYGYTF. In DNA form, the CDR3 reads TGTGCCACACATCCGACAGGCACCTATGGCTACACCTTC.

The chain carries TRBV6-6 and TRBJ1-3; D remains ambiguous. The germline V and J ends were trimmed by 7 bases and 4 bases, with 17 bases remaining between them. The CDR3 extends over 15 amino acids. Looked up from germline, CDR1 is MNHNY and CDR2 is SVGAGI (reference sequence). In DNA, the CDR3 is TGTGCCAGCACTCCATTCAAGATGGGCGGAAACACCATATATTTT. It yields the protein CASTPFKMGGNTIYF.

The chain couples TRBV7-2 to TRBJ2-3; 10 nucleotides align to TRBD2. The V and J ends lost 0 bases and 1 base, in that order; junction bases with no gene match: 1. This CDR3 has 16 amino acids. Germline V gives CDR1 SGHTA, CDR2 FQGNSA. CDR3 coding DNA: TGTGCCAGCAGCTTAGCGCTAGCGGGAGGCACAGATACGCAGTATTTT. It encodes CASSLALAGGTDTQYF.

The chain couples TRBV14 to TRBJ1-6, with 8 bases lining up with TRBD1. Germline V CDR1 and CDR2: SGHDN, FVKESK. The CDR3 is 15 amino acids. V was clipped by 1 base and J by 9 bases; unmatched bases: 5. The CDR3 is CASSQVTGGRSPLHF. Here the CDR3 DNA reads TGTGCCAGCAGCCAAGTAACAGGGGGTCGTTCACCCCTCCACTTT.

This chain connects TRBV18 to TRBJ1-2; TRBD1 matches at 9 bases. Germline CDR1 and CDR2: KGHSH and LQKENI. The V segment lost 3 bases and the J segment 0 bases; nucleotides outside the gene matches: 8. This CDR3 contains 17 residues. The CDR3 DNA follows: TGTGCCAGCTCACCTCCTGGGACAGGGTGGCCTAACTATGGCTACACCTTC. Amino acid sequence: CASSPPGTGWPNYGYTF.

The gene calls are TRBV27 and TRBJ1-6; 7 nucleotides agree with TRBD1. This CDR3 is built from 15 residues. The germline gives CDR1 MNHEY, CDR2 SMNVEV (reference sequence). Trimming at V came to 6 bases and at J to 9 bases, leaving 11 bases not matched to a gene. The CDR3 protein is CASRSWTGEISPLHF. The CDR3 DNA reads TGTGCCAGCAGATCTTGGACAGGCGAAATTTCACCCCTCCACTTT.

The chain has TRBV28 and TRBJ1-1; tentative D call: TRBD1 (6 bases). V shed 1 base and J shed 4 bases, with 16 bases lying between them. The CDR3 extends over 16 amino acids. The V gene's germline CDR1 is MDHEN and CDR2 SYDVKM. The CDR3 DNA follows: TGTGCCAGCAGTTTATTTGCGGGGGGCGCGGTCACTGAAGCTTTCTTT. It yields the protein CASSLFAGGAVTEAFF.

The genes are TRBV5-6 and TRBJ1-2; 7 bases are a match to TRBD1. This CDR3 is built from 14 residues. CDR1 and CDR2 (germline): SGHDT, YYEEEE. Germline trimming cut 4 bases from V and 2 bases from J; bases unmatched to any gene: 5. CDR3 DNA: TGTGCCAGCAGCCTTGACAGGGCCAACTATGGCTACACCTTC. Its translation: CASSLDRANYGYTF.

The CDR3 loop is CASSSGTGNEQFF. The CDR3 bases are TGTGCCAGCAGCTCGGGGACAGGGAATGAGCAGTTCTTC. The chain joins TRBV7-2 to TRBJ2-1; TRBD1 matches 9 bases. The germline V gene has CDR1 SGHTA and CDR2 FQGNSA. The CDR3 consists of 13 residues. The trim removed 4 bases at V and 7 bases at J, leaving 2 bases unmatched.

A word on this clone: The sample has other DNA sequences that encode this CDR3 too. The J gene is TRBJ1-1, the V gene TRBV7-9; perhaps TRBD1 as D (5 bases). CDR3 length: 14 residues. V was clipped by 6 bases and J by 3 bases, with 14 bases between them. Germline loops: CDR1 SEHNR, CDR2 FQNEAQ (reference sequence). This CDR3 is CASSSTGGDTEAFF. CDR3 nucleotides: TGTGCCAGCAGTTCTACCGGGGGGGACACTGAAGCTTTCTTT.

The rearrangement links TRBV18 to TRBJ2-5; 7 nucleotides line up with TRBD1. V was clipped by 0 bases and J by 5 bases; unmatched bases: 3. Germline values: CDR1 KGHSH, CDR2 LQKENI. The CDR3 runs 14 residues. CDR3 bases: TGTGCCAGCTCACCACCAGGGGGCATTGAGACCCAGTACTTC. Translated: CASSPPGGIETQYF.

J is TRBJ2-1 and V is TRBV11-3; 10 bases map to TRBD1. The germline V gene has CDR1 SGHNT and CDR2 YENEEA. The CDR3 consists of 15 residues. Trimming at V came to 0 bases and at J to 9 bases, leaving 5 bases not matched to a gene. The CDR3 is CASSLDGTGAGEQFF. CDR3 coding DNA: TGTGCCAGCAGCTTAGATGGGACAGGGGCTGGTGAGCAGTTCTTC.